The source of this T cell receptor (beta chain) is a study of blood T cell repertoires in COVID-19. In the study overall: COVID-19 samples from acute and convalescent phases originated in the United States, Italy and Spain. Sources were T cells, B-cell-depleted T cells, or PBMCs; the material itself was cDNA or gDNA.

The authors' processing: The assay estimated nucleated cells by amplifying reference gene primers. The table came from immunoSEQ multiplex PCR; TCRdb's copy has only in-frame clones and leaves some out. D and trimming come from the DNA, and the V and J calls and clone size come from that table. The sample holds roughly 260,000 clones; roughly 90% are singletons and the top ten take approximately 3.7%. Looked up from germline, CDR1 is MNHEY and CDR2 is SMNVEV (reference sequence). Trimming cost V 7 bases and J 4 bases, with 16 bases left between them. The CDR3 consists of 14 residues. The chain links TRBV27 to TRBJ1-1; possible D gene TRBD1, 6 bases. The receptor comes from a man in his sixties who had recovered from COVID-19. Sample: peripheral blood. This chain's CDR3 is CASTRKQGSTEAFF. In DNA, the CDR3 is TGTGCCAGCACCCGGAAACAGGGAAGCACTGAAGCTTTCTTT.